This is a list of T cell receptor beta chains from one sample in a study of regulatory T cells in long-lasting Graves disease. Each CDR3 protein gets one entry after TCRdb re-called the multiplex PCR reads with MiXCR. This repertoire shows 400,000 to 500,000 distinct CDR3 sequences, 20% to 25% found once; its top ten account for 7% to 9%. The sequences come from peripheral blood mononuclear cells (PBMCs), collected when the disease was refractory, from a patient treated with antithyroid drugs. All receptors derive from a female donor with Graves disease. Each CDR3 is given with its conserved first and last residue. The D gene is left open where the match is weak. Rows give clone size only sometimes, using once, few, many, or a class for an expanded clone.

13,few,-,TRBJ2-7,TRBV11-1,TGTGCCAGCAGCCCCTGGGATACCTACGAGCAGTACTTC,CASSPWDTYEQYF
14,-,-,TRBJ1-2,TRBV10-3,TGTGCCATCAGTGATTCGACGACCCCCTGTGGCTACACCTTC,CAISDSTTPCGYTF
15,many,TRBD1,TRBJ2-5,TRBV11-2,TGTGCCAGCAGCCTACGGACAGGGATCCCAGAGACCCAGTACTTC,CASSLRTGIPETQYF
15,many,TRBD1,TRBJ1-2,TRBV28,TGTGCCAGCAGTTTATATGCAGGGGGCTTCTATGGCTACACCTTC,CASSLYAGGFYGYTF
15,few,TRBD1,TRBJ2-5,TRBV7-2,TGTGCCAGCAGCTTCTGGACAGGGTGGTCCGAGACCCAGTACTTC,CASSFWTGWSETQYF
11,few,-,TRBJ1-1,TRBV12-3/TRBV12-4,TGTGCCAGCAGTTTCGGAGGGTTGGGTAACTTT,CASSFGGLGNF
15,-,-,TRBJ1-1,TRBV4-1,TGCGCCAGCAACCCCGCAGGGCTAGTGGACACTGAAGCTTTCTTT,CASNPAGLVDTEAFF
15,few,-,TRBJ2-5,TRBV7-7,TGTGCTAGCAGCCACAGGCCGGGACAACAAGAGACCCAGTACTTC,CASSHRPGQQETQYF
14,-,-,TRBJ1-5,TRBV20-1,TGCAGTGCTAGTGAAGATACAGCCAGTGGGCCCCAGCATTTT,CSASEDTASGPQHF
13,-,-,TRBJ2-7,TRBV20-1,TGCAGTGCTAGCTCTCACAGCTCCTACGAGCAGTACTTC,CSASSHSSYEQYF
17,-,TRBD1,TRBJ1-5,TRBV7-2,TGTGCCAGCAGCCCCTGGGGGGGACAGAATAGCAATCAGCCCCAGCATTTT,CASSPWGGQNSNQPQHF
21,-,-,TRBJ1-5,TRBV28,TGTGCCAGCACCCTTGGGGGGGGACATTTGGTTTCCTTTGGAGGCAATCAGCCCCAGCATTTT,CASTLGGGHLVSFGGNQPQHF
16,-,-,TRBJ2-7,TRBV9,TGTGCCAGCAGCGTAAGGGAAATAGCGGAGTCCGACGAGCAGTACTTC,CASSVREIAESDEQYF
16,few,TRBD2,TRBJ2-7,TRBV5-1,TGCGCCAGCAGCCTCCGGACTAGCGGGGGGGCCTACGAGCAGTACTTC,CASSLRTSGGAYEQYF
13,many,-,TRBJ2-5,TRBV12-3/TRBV12-4,TGTGCCAGCAGTTTTTCAGGGGACGAGACCCAGTACTTC,CASSFSGDETQYF
13,-,-,TRBJ2-5,TRBV18,TGTGCCACCTCCGACCCCAACCAAGAGACCCAGTACTTC,CATSDPNQETQYF
11,many,-,TRBJ1-1,TRBV28,TGTGCCAGCAGTAGGGGAACTGAAGCTTTCTTT,CASSRGTEAFF
18,-,TRBD1,TRBJ2-3,TRBV6-2/TRBV6-3,TGTGCCAGCAACCCCTTCCTAGGGACAGGGATGTCCACAGATACGCAGTATTTT,CASNPFLGTGMSTDTQYF
15,-,-,TRBJ2-1,TRBV19,TGTGCCAGTAGTCCCCCCAAAGGCCTTTACAATGAGCAGTTCTTC,CASSPPKGLYNEQFF
13,many,-,TRBJ2-5,TRBV3-1,TGTGCCAGCAGCCAACCCAGGAAAGAGACCCAGTACTTC,CASSQPRKETQYF
13,many,TRBD1,TRBJ1-2,TRBV7-2,TGTGCCAGCAGCTTTGGGACAGGGGAAGGCTACACCTTC,CASSFGTGEGYTF
15,-,-,TRBJ2-3,TRBV25-1,TGTGCCAGCAGTGGTGGTGGGTTCCCTACAGATACGCAGTATTTT,CASSGGGFPTDTQYF
13,-,TRBD1,TRBJ1-2,TRBV7-2,TGTGCCAGCAGCCGAACAGGGGGCAGTGGCTACACCTTC,CASSRTGGSGYTF
14,few,-,TRBJ1-2,TRBV7-9,TGTGCCAGCAGCCTTCAAACAGGGAACTATGGCTACACCTTC,CASSLQTGNYGYTF
14,many,-,TRBJ2-5,TRBV2,TGTGCCAGCAGTGGGGTAGGCGAGTGGGGGGACCAGTACTTC,CASSGVGEWGDQYF
15,many,TRBD2,TRBJ2-7,TRBV6-5,TGTGCCAGCAGTTACTCGTTAGCGGGAGCCTACGAGCAGTACTTC,CASSYSLAGAYEQYF
12,many,-,TRBJ1-1,TRBV9,TGTGCCAGCAGCGTACAGGGGAGTGAAGCTTTCTTT,CASSVQGSEAFF
15,few,-,TRBJ1-2,TRBV7-9,TGTGCCAGCAGCCCGATGGGGGGGTTGAGCTATGGCTACACCTTC,CASSPMGGLSYGYTF
14,-,TRBD1,TRBJ2-5,TRBV30,TGTGCCTGGAGTGGGTTAGGACAGGCAGAGACCCAGTACTTC,CAWSGLGQAETQYF
15,many,-,TRBJ2-4,TRBV6-2/TRBV6-3,TGTGCCAGCAGTTACTCGTTTGGGGCCAAAAACATTCAGTACTTC,CASSYSFGAKNIQYF
13,few,-,TRBJ1-2,TRBV11-3,TGTGCCAGCAGCACTCGAGGATTTTATGGCTACACCTTC,CASSTRGFYGYTF
13,few,-,TRBJ2-7,TRBV10-3,TGTGCCATCAGTGAGCCGGGACTTTACGAGCAGTACTTC,CAISEPGLYEQYF
14,many,-,TRBJ1-2,TRBV10-2,TGCGCCAGCAGTGAGGTCAGGGAGAAATATGGCTACACCTTC,CASSEVREKYGYTF
12,few,-,TRBJ2-7,TRBV5-1,TGCGCCAGCAAGGGGGTAGCTTACGAGCAGTACTTC,CASKGVAYEQYF
16,many,-,TRBJ2-2,TRBV27,TGTGCCAGCAGTCCTGCAGAATACGCGAACACCGGGGAGCTGTTTTTT,CASSPAEYANTGELFF
13,few,TRBD2,TRBJ2-7,TRBV12-3/TRBV12-4,TGTGCCAGCAGCCAGGCGGGGGCCTACGAGCAGTACTTC,CASSQAGAYEQYF
15,-,-,TRBJ2-5,TRBV18,TGTGCCAGCTCACCACCCTGGGACTACCAAGAGACCCAGTACTTC,CASSPPWDYQETQYF
14,many,TRBD1,TRBJ1-5,TRBV28,TGTGCCAGCAGTGTACAGGGGCTTTTGGGGCCCCAGCATTTT,CASSVQGLLGPQHF
15,-,-,TRBJ2-1,TRBV11-2,TGTGCCAGCAGCGCCCAAGGGTCAGCCTACAATGAGCAGTTCTTC,CASSAQGSAYNEQFF
14,few,-,TRBJ1-4,TRBV28,TGTGCCAGCATCTCAGGGGAGCTGGGTGAAAAACTGTTTTTT,CASISGELGEKLFF
13,many,-,TRBJ1-5,TRBV20-1,TGCAGTGCCACAGACAGTGACAATCAGCCCCAGCATTTT,CSATDSDNQPQHF
16,few,TRBD1,TRBJ1-3,TRBV29-1,TGCAGCGTTGAAGAAGCACAGGGGGCTAGTGGAAACACCATATATTTT,CSVEEAQGASGNTIYF
14,few,-,TRBJ2-7,TRBV4-1,TGCGCCAGCAGCCAAGTTACCGGTACCTACGAGCAGTACTTC,CASSQVTGTYEQYF
13,-,TRBD2,TRBJ2-5,TRBV9,TGTGCCAGCAGCCCTATAGCGGGAGAGACCCAGTACTTC,CASSPIAGETQYF
15,many,-,TRBJ1-6,TRBV6-5,TGTGCCAGCAGTTACTTTGGACTGGGGGATTCACCCCTCCACTTT,CASSYFGLGDSPLHF
17,many,TRBD1,TRBJ1-6,TRBV27,TGTGCCAGCAGTCCGGGGACAGGGAGTTGGTATAATTCACCCCTCCACTTT,CASSPGTGSWYNSPLHF
13,few,-,TRBJ1-2,TRBV6-1,TGTGCCAGCAGCCCCAGGGTTGGCTATGGCTACACCTTC,CASSPRVGYGYTF
15,many,-,TRBJ1-1,TRBV2,TGTGCCAGCAGTGGTAGGGCGGCAATGAACACTGAAGCTTTCTTT,CASSGRAAMNTEAFF
13,few,-,TRBJ1-1,TRBV6-4,TGTGCCAGCAGCGATCAGGGTGGCACTGAAGCTTTCTTT,CASSDQGGTEAFF
12,many,-,TRBJ2-7,TRBV7-9,TGTGCCAGCAGCTTTGTAGCCTACGAGCAGTACTTC,CASSFVAYEQYF
14,-,-,TRBJ1-4,TRBV25-1,TGTGCCAGCAGGGCACAGGGTGTTAATGAAAAACTGTTTTTT,CASRAQGVNEKLFF
15,few,-,TRBJ1-2,TRBV20-1,TGCAGTGCTAGAGATCGATTTGAAGGTGACTATGGCTACACCTTC,CSARDRFEGDYGYTF
15,many,TRBD1,TRBJ2-7,TRBV11-2,TGTGCCAGCAGTCCTGTCTGGGGACAGGGCTACGAGCAGTACTTC,CASSPVWGQGYEQYF
14,many,-,TRBJ1-2,TRBV5-8,TGTGCCAGCAGCTTGGACCAGGGCTATTATGGCTACACCTTC,CASSLDQGYYGYTF
14,many,TRBD1,TRBJ1-2,TRBV2,TGTGCCAGCAGTTCCGCAGGGGGCAACTATGGCTACACCTTC,CASSSAGGNYGYTF
12,many,-,TRBJ1-1,TRBV28,TGTGCCAGCAGTTGGCTGGACACTGAAGCTTTCTTT,CASSWLDTEAFF
17,many,TRBD1,TRBJ1-2,TRBV7-9,TGTGCCAGCAGCTTAGATGGTCCGGACAGGGGGCTTTATGGCTACACCTTC,CASSLDGPDRGLYGYTF
15,-,TRBD1,TRBJ2-3,TRBV28,TGTGCCAGCAGTCTGGACAGGGGATCGACAGATACGCAGTATTTT,CASSLDRGSTDTQYF
13,-,-,TRBJ1-1,TRBV6-1,TGTGCCAGCAGTGAATTAACCAGGGGTGAAGCTTTCTTT,CASSELTRGEAFF
15,many,TRBD2,TRBJ2-4,TRBV20-1,TGCAGTGCTAGTGTCAGCGGGGGGGCGGAAAACATTCAGTACTTC,CSASVSGGAENIQYF